Listed here are 6 T cell receptor beta chains from one sample, sequenced in a study of blood T cell repertoires in COVID-19. Sequenced by immunoSEQ multiplex PCR; TCRdb stores in-frame clones only, minus some. Counted here are 80,000 to 100,000 clones, approximately 79% occurring once; the ten biggest clones make up 16%. The specimen was peripheral blood. The receptor source for this set is a woman aged 80 or over with active or convalescent COVID-19.

This chain connects TRBV18 to TRBJ1-2, with 7 bases lining up with TRBD1. The CDR3 contains 15 residues. V lost 0 bases to trimming and J lost 4 bases; unmatched junction nucleotides: 5. The germline V gene encodes CDR1 KGHSH and CDR2 LQKENI. CDR3 region: CASSPPSGTAYGYTF. CDR3 bases: TGTGCCAGCTCACCACCTTCCGGGACAGCCTATGGCTACACCTTC.

The table lists this clone with a count of one. The chain links TRBV3-1 (or the pseudogene TRBV3-2) to TRBJ2-1, with a weak D call TRBD2 (5 bases). V lost 3 bases to trimming and J lost 2 bases, with 11 bases between them. CDR3 length: 15 amino acids. Germline-derived CDR1 and CDR2 are LGHDT and YNNKEL (reference sequence). In nucleotides, the CDR3 is TGTGCCAGCAGCCACCTAGGACTTACCTACAATGAGCAGTTCTTC. The encoded protein is CASSHLGLTYNEQFF.

The rearrangement links TRBV29-1 to TRBJ2-6; unclear D gene. V was cut by 6 bases and J by 2 bases, with 5 bases left in between. The CDR3 contains 12 residues. Looked up from germline, CDR1 is SQVTM and CDR2 is ANQGSEA. CDR3 sequence reads: CSVNTGANVLTF. The CDR3 DNA follows: TGCAGCGTAAATACTGGGGCCAACGTCCTGACTTTC. Combining the CDR3 with reference TRBV29-1 and TRBJ2-6 gives the whole variable domain SAVISQKPSRDICQRGTSLTIQCQVDSQVTMMFWYRQQPGQSLTLIATANQGSEATYESGFVIDKFPISRPNLTFSTLTVSNMSPEDSSIYLCSVNTGANVLTFGAGSRLTVL.

The rearrangement links TRBV5-1 to TRBJ2-3; 14 bases agree with TRBD2. Germline V gives CDR1 SGHRS, CDR2 YFSETQ. Trimming at V came to 5 bases and at J to 2 bases, leaving 4 bases not matched to a gene. The CDR3 runs to 16 residues. The CDR3 here is CASRRTSGGPTDTQYF. Written as DNA, the CDR3 is TGCGCCAGCAGGCGGACTAGCGGGGGGCCCACAGATACGCAGTATTTT.

The chain couples TRBV21-1 to TRBJ1-1. TRBV21-1 is classified as a pseudogene. This CDR3 has 15 residues. In nucleotides, the CDR3 is TGTGCCAGCAGCAAAGCGGAAGACGGCGGCACTGAAGCTTTCTTT. This encodes CASSKAEDGGTEAFF.

The chain uses TRBV30 and TRBJ1-1, with TRBD1 as a possible D gene (6 bases). This CDR3 contains 13 residues. Trimming took off 0 bases at V and 5 bases at J, with 10 bases between the two ends. Germline assignment: CDR1 GTSNPN and CDR2 SVGIG (reference sequence). DNA for the CDR3: TGTGCCTGGAGTGTAGAGGGGGTGACTGAAGCTTTCTTT. It translates to CAWSVEGVTEAFF. Full variable domain (remainder filled in from reference TRBV30 and TRBJ1-1): SQTIHQWPATLVQPVGSPLSLECTVEGTSNPNLYWYRQAAGRGLQLLFYSVGIGQISSEVPQNLSASRPQDRQFILSSKKLLLSDSGFYLCAWSVEGVTEAFFGQGTRLTVV.